The TCR beta chain described here comes from a study of cytomegalovirus exposure and HLA in healthy donors. These donors, healthy bone marrow donors, were studied. The V end lost 6 bases, the J end lost 3 bases, and 15 bases lay between the germline ends. Germline V lookup: CDR1 PRHDT, CDR2 FYEKMQ (reference sequence). There are 14 residues in the CDR3. A word on this clone: Its antigen is as yet unknown.

The study ran its PCR with 60 Vbeta and 13 Jbeta primers. Assay: immunoSEQ multiplex PCR; the TCRdb copy retains only in-frame clones and omits some. Of approximately 210,000 clones in the sample, approximately 82% are singletons; the top ten hold roughly 10%. Findings and caveats of the study: Later analysis associated a missense DCLRE1C variant with TCR beta V- and J-gene trimming.

The TCR was taken from a woman between 45 and 60 years old in good health and CMV-seropositive. The sample comprised PBMCs. The V and J genes are TRBV13 and TRBJ2-7; D not resolved. CDR3 protein: CASSYGGGGYEQYF. The DNA of the CDR3 is TGTGCCAGCAGTTACGGTGGCGGTGGCTACGAGCAGTACTTC.